The clone carrying this TCR beta chain was seen repeatedly, ten times or more. The cDNA was synthesized by 5'RACE incorporating 10-nucleotide random UMIs. TCRdb redid the calling of the 5' RACE reads with MiXCR, one entry per CDR3 protein. The sample has 45,000 or so distinct CDR3 sequences, 3% seen once. These data belong to a study of neurological immune-mediated disorders. The germline V and J ends were trimmed by 3 bases and 6 bases, with 8 bases remaining between them. The CDR3 has 12 residues. Germline CDR1 reads KGHSH; CDR2 reads LQKENI. V usage is TRBV18 and J usage is TRBJ2-5; unclear D gene. The receptor was isolated from a woman aged 45 to 65 with multiple sclerosis. The sequencing input was PBMCs. The CDR3: CASSPPGQTQYF. Written as DNA, the CDR3 is TGTGCCAGCTCACCCCCCGGGCAGACCCAGTACTTC.